The clone carrying this T cell receptor (beta chain) was picked up many times. What it binds is not known. The data are from a study of beta chain features in type 1 diabetes. In all sorted populations, purity surpassed 98%. There are 16 residues in the CDR3. Germline CDR1 and CDR2: MDHEN and SYDVKM. Trimming removed 4 bases from V and 0 bases from J, with 12 bases in between. Study-level points and caveats: High-TCR-expressing cells could be over-represented by cDNA sequencing.

The whole isolated RNA underwent reverse transcription, so sequencing captured expressed TCRB transcripts. Mean read depth for naive, central memory and regulatory T cell samples was 3.5 million or so reads. The method was immunoSEQ multiplex PCR; TCRdb's version includes in-frame clones alone and lacks a portion of them. This sample has under 200,000 clones; 7% to 10% occur once, and the top ten carry approximately 2.2%. The sample was central memory CD4+ T cells from blood. The origin of this receptor is a woman aged 18-29 years in good health. V usage is TRBV28 and J usage is TRBJ2-2; maybe TRBD1 (6 bases). The CDR3 DNA is TGTGCCAGCAGTTCAGGGGACGGCGCGAACACCGGGGAGCTGTTTTTT. Translation: CASSSGDGANTGELFF.